This T cell receptor (beta chain) was recovered during a study of cytomegalovirus exposure and HLA in healthy donors. Findings and caveats of the study: High sensitivity and specificity were reportedly achieved when the classifier diagnosed cytomegalovirus status. Usually a TCR sequence was rare, but some public TCRs were found in many donors. Researchers catalogued under 200 TCR beta chains as cytomegalovirus-associated. In vitro experiments confirmed that three CMV-associated chains were specific for CMV antigens.

Assay: immunoSEQ multiplex PCR; the TCRdb copy retains only in-frame clones and omits some. The sample lists 150,000 to 160,000 clones; 75% to 90% were seen once. On this clone: Its antigen is not known.

The CDR3 extends over 14 amino acids. CDR1 is SGHTA and CDR2 is FQGTGA in the germline V gene. Germline trimming cut 2 bases from V and 6 bases from J; bases unmatched to any gene: 6. The receptor's source is a man between 18 and 35 years old in good health and CMV-seropositive. The V call is TRBV7-3, the J call TRBJ2-7; 8 bases are a match to TRBD2. The sample was PBMCs. The CDR3, as DNA: TGTGCCAGCAGCTTAGGTGCGGGAGGTGGCGAGCAGTACTTC. This encodes CASSLGAGGGEQYF.